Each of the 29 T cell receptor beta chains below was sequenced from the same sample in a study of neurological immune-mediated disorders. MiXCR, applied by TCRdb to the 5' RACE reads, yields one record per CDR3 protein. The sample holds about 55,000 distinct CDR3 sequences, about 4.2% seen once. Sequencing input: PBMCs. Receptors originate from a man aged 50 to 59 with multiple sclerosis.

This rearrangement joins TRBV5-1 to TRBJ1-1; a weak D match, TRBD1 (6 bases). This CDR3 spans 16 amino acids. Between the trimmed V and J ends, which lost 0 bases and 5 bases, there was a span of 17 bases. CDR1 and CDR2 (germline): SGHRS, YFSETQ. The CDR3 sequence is CASSLGAPARGTEAFF. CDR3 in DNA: TGCGCCAGCAGCTTGGGGGCCCCCGCGAGGGGGACTGAAGCTTTCTTT.

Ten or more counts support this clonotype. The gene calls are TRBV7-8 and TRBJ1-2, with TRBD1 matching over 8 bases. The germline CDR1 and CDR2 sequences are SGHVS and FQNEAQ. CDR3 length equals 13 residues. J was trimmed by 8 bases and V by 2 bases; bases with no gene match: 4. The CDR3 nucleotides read TGTGCCAGCAGCTTAAGGACAGGGCAAGGCTACACCTTC. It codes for CASSLRTGQGYTF.

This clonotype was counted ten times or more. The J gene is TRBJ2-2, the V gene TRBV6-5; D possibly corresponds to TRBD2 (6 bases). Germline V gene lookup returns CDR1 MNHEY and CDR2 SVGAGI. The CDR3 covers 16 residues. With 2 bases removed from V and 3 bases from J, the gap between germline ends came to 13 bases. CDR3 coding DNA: TGTGCCAGCAGTTACGTCGGGGGAGTACACACCGGGGAGCTGTTTTTT. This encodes CASSYVGGVHTGELFF.

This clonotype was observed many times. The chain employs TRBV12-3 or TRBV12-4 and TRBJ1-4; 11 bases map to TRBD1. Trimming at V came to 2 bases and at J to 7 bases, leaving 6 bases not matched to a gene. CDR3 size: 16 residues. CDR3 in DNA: TGTGCCAGCAGTTTATTGTTTGGGACAGGGGGTGAAAAACTGTTTTTT. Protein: CASSLLFGTGGEKLFF.

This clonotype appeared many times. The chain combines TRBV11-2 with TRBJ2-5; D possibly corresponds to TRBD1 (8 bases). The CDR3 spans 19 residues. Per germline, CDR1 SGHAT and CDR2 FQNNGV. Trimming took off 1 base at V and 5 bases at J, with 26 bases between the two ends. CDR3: CASSLGQGITGGRGETQYF. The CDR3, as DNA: TGTGCCAGCAGCTTAGGACAGGGGATTACGGGAGGCCGCGGGGAGACCCAGTACTTC.

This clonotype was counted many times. CDR3 region: CASGSTWETQYF. As DNA, the CDR3 is TGTGCTAGTGGTTCGACATGGGAGACCCAGTACTTC. The chain recombines TRBV12-5 with TRBJ2-5; no definite D call. Germline V gene sequence: CDR1 LGHNT, CDR2 FRNRAP. The CDR3 is 12 residues long. Trimming shortened V by 4 bases and J by 5 bases, and 8 bases separated the two germline ends.

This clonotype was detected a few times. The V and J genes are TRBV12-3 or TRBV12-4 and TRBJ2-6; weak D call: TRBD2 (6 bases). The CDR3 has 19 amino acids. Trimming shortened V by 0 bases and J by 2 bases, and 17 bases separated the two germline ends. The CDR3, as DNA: TGTGCCAGCAGTTTAGCGCTTGGCGGGGAAGGCCCTGGGGCCAACGTCCTGACTTTC. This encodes CASSLALGGEGPGANVLTF.

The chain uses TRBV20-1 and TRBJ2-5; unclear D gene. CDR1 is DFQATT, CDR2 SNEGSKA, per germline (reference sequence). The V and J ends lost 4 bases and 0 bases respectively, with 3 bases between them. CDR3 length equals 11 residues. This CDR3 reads CSAIDQETQYF. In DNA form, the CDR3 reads TGCAGTGCTATTGACCAAGAGACCCAGTACTTC.

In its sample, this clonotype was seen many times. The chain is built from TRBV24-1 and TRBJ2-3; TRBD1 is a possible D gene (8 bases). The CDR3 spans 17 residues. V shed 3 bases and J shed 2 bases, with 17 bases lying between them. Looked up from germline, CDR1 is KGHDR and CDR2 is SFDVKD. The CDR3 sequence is CATSDHLTGDYTDTQYF. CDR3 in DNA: TGTGCCACCAGTGATCACCTGACAGGGGACTACACAGATACGCAGTATTTT.

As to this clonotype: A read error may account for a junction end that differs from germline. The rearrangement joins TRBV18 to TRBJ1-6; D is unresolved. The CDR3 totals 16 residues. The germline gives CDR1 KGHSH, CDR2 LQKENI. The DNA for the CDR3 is TGTGCCAGCTCACCAGGCACGTCGGGGAATAATTCACCCCTCAACTTT. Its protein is CASSPGTSGNNSPLNF.

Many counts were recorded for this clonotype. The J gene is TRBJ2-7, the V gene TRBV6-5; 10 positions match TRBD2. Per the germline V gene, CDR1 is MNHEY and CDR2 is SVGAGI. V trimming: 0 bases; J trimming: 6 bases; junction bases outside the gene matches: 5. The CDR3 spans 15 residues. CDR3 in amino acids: CASSYSGLAGVEQYF. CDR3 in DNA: TGTGCCAGCAGTTACTCGGGGCTAGCGGGAGTCGAGCAGTACTTC.

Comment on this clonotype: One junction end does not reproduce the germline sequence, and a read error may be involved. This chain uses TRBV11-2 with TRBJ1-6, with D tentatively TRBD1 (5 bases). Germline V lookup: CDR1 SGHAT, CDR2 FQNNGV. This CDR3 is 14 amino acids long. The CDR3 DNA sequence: TGTGCCAGCAGCTCTAGGCAGGGAGATTCACCCCTCAACTTT. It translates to CASSSRQGDSPLNF.

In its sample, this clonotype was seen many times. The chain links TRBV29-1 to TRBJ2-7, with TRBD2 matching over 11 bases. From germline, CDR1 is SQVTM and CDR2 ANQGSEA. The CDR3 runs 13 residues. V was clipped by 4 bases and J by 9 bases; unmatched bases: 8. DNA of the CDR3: TGCAGCGTTGTAGGCTCTAGCGGGGGGCTGCAGTACTTC. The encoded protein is CSVVGSSGGLQYF.

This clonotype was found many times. The CDR3 here is CASSQDFGLGAYEQYF. CDR3 nucleotides: TGCGCCAGCAGCCAAGACTTTGGACTAGGGGCGTACGAGCAGTACTTC. The V and J genes are TRBV4-1 and TRBJ2-7; 7 bases line up with TRBD2. V lost 0 bases and J lost 4; bases outside the gene matches: 9. The CDR3 has 16 residues. Germline V lookup: CDR1 MGHRA, CDR2 YSYEKL.

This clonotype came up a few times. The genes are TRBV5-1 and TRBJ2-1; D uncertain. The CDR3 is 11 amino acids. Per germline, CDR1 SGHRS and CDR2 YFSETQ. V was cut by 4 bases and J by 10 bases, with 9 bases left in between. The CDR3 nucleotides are TGCGCCAGCAGCCCCGGATGGGAGCAGTTCTTC. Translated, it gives CASSPGWEQFF. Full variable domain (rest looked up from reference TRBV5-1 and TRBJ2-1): KAGVTQTPRYLIKTRGQQVTLSCSPISGHRSVSWYQQTPGQGLQFLFEYFSETQRNKGNFPGRFSGRQFSNSRSEMNVSTLELGDSALYLCASSPGWEQFFGPGTRLTVL.

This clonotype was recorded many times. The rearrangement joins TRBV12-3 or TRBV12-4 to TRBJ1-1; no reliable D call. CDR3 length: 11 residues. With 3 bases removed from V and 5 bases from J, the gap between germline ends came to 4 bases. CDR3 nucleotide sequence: TGTGCCAGCAGTTTTGGGACTGAAGCTTTCTTT. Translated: CASSFGTEAFF.

The chain's CDR3 is CASSSPTSGSNEQFF. CDR3 in DNA: TGTGCCAGCAGTTCCCCGACTAGCGGGAGCAATGAGCAGTTCTTC. The V gene is TRBV6-5, the J gene TRBJ2-1; 12 positions match TRBD2. Trimming took 4 bases from V and 6 from J; bases not matched to a gene: 4. CDR3 size: 15 residues. Germline assignment: CDR1 MNHEY and CDR2 SVGAGI.

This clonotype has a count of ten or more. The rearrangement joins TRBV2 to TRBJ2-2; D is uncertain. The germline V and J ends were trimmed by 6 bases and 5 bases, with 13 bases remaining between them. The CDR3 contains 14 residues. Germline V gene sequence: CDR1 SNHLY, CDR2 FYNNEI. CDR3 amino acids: CASRTALGTGELFF. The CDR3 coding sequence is TGTGCCAGCAGGACTGCGCTAGGTACCGGGGAGCTGTTTTTT.

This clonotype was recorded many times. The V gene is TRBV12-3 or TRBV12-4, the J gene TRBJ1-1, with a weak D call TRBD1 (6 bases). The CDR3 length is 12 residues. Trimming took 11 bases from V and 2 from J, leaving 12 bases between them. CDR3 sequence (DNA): TGTGCCGGGGGCCGCCACAACACTGAAGCTTTCTTT. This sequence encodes CAGGRHNTEAFF.

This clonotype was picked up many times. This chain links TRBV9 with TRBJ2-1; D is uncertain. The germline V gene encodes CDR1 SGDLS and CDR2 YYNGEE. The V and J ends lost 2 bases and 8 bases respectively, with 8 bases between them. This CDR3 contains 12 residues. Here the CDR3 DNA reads TGTGCCAGCAGCGTGCAATTCCATGAGCAGTTCTTC. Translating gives CASSVQFHEQFF.

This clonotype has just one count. Here the CDR3 reads CSALAGADYEQYF. As DNA, the CDR3 is TGCAGTGCTTTAGCGGGAGCCGACTACGAGCAGTACTTC. The V call is TRBV20-1, the J call TRBJ2-7; 9 bases match TRBD2. CDR1 and CDR2 from the germline V gene are DFQATT and SNEGSKA (reference sequence). V was pared by 5 bases and J by 3 bases, with 5 bases of the junction left unmatched. CDR3 length equals 13 residues.

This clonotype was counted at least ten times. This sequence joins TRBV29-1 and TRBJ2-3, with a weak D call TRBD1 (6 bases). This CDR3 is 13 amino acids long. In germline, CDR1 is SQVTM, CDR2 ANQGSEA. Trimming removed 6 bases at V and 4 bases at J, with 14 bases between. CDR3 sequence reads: CSVVVDSSDTQYF. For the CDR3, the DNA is TGCAGCGTCGTTGTGGACAGTTCAGATACGCAGTATTTT.

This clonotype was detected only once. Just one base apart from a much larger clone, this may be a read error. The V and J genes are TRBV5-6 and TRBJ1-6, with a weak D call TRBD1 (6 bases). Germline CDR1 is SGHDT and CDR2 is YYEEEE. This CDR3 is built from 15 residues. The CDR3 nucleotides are TGTGCCAGCAGCTTCCGGGACATGGGTAATTCACCCCTCAACTTT. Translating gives CASSFRDMGNSPLNF.

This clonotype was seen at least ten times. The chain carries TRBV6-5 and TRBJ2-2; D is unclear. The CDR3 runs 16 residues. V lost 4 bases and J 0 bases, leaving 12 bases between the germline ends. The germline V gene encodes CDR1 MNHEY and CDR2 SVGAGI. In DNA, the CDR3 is TGTGCCAGCAGTTCCCAGCCCGTAACGAACACCGGGGAGCTGTTTTTT. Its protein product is CASSSQPVTNTGELFF.

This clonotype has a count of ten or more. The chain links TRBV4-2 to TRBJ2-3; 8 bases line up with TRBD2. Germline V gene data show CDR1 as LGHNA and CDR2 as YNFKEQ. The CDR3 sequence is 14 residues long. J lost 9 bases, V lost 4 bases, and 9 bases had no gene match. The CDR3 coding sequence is TGTGCCAGCAGCCTGACTAGCGACGGTGGGACGCAGTATTTT. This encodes CASSLTSDGGTQYF.

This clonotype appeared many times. The CDR3 here is CSASSLLEGSTEAFF. CDR3 in DNA: TGCAGTGCTAGCAGCCTCCTGGAGGGGAGCACTGAAGCTTTCTTT. The J gene is TRBJ1-1, the V gene TRBV20-1; a weak D match, TRBD1 (5 bases). V was clipped by 3 bases and J by 4 bases, with 18 bases between them. This CDR3 contains 15 residues. Germline V gene lookup returns CDR1 DFQATT and CDR2 SNEGSKA (reference sequence).

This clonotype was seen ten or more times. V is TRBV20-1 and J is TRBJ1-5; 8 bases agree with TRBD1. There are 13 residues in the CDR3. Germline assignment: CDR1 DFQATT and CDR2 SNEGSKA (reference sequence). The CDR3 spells CTIPGQGNQPQHF. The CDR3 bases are TGCACCATCCCAGGACAGGGAAATCAGCCCCAGCATTTT.

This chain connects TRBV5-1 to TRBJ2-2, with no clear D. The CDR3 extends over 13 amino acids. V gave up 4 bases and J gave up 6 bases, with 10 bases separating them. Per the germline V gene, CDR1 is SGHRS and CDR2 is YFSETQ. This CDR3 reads CASSAWTAGELFF. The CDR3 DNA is TGCGCCAGCAGCGCTTGGACGGCCGGGGAGCTGTTTTTT.

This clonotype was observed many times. Here the CDR3 DNA reads TGCGCCAGCAGCCCACGGACTACCTACACAGATACGCAGTATTTT. Protein product: CASSPRTTYTDTQYF. This chain uses TRBV5-1 with TRBJ2-3, with D maybe TRBD2 (6 bases). CDR1 and CDR2 from the germline V gene are SGHRS and YFSETQ. The CDR3 covers 15 residues. Trimming shortened V by 4 bases and J by 2 bases, and 14 bases separated the two germline ends.